The sequence of this T cell receptor beta chain was determined in a study of post-analysis software for immune sequencing data. Turning to this clonotype: The antigen is not known.

Overall study results and limits: About five TRBV segments appeared more often in patients than in controls, and TRBV5-6, TRBV5-1 and TRBV20-1 were among these. When the samples were clustered directly with F measure, those that had been prepared in the same batch showed strong co-clustering.

Unique molecular identifiers were built into the TCR beta cDNA libraries. TCRdb itself ran the PCR reads through MiXCR, one entry per CDR3 protein. Of approximately 630,000 distinct CDR3 sequences listed, roughly three fifths are singletons. CDR3 size: 16 residues. Trimming shortened V by 1 base and J by 6 bases, and 18 bases separated the two germline ends. The chain joins TRBV12-3 or TRBV12-4 to TRBJ1-1; perhaps TRBD1 as D (6 bases). The clonotype comes from a girl aged 2-9 years with multiple sclerosis. Sequencing was performed on blood. The CDR3 region is CASSLVLLTGFPEAFF. Written as DNA, the CDR3 is TGTGCCAGCAGTTTAGTTTTACTAACAGGGTTCCCTGAAGCTTTCTTT.